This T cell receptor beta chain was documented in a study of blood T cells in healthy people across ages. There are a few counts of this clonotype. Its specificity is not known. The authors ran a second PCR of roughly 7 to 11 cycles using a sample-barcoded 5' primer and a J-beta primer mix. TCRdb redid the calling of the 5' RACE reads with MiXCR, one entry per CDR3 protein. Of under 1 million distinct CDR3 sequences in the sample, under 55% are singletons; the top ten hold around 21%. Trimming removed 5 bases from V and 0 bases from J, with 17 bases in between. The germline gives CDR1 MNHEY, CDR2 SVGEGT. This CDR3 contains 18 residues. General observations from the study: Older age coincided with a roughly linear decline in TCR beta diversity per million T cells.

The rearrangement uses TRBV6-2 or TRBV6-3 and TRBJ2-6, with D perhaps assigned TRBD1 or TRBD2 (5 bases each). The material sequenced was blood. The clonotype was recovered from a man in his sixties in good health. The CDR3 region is CASSQPPGRNSGANVLTF. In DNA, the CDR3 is TGTGCCAGCAGTCAGCCTCCGGGACGGAACTCTGGGGCCAACGTCCTGACTTTC.